This T cell receptor (beta chain) was documented in a study of T cell responses to AZD1222 COVID-19 vaccine. The CDR3 loop spans 14 amino acids. Germline-derived CDR1 and CDR2 are SNHLY and FYNNEI. V lost 6 bases, J lost 5 bases, and 16 bases lay in between. Generated by immunoSEQ multiplex PCR, the TCRdb table keeps only in-frame clones and is missing some. Among some 89,000 clones listed, 90% were seen once. The receptor was derived from an adult in good health. The rearrangement links TRBV2 to TRBJ2-5; the D gene could be TRBD1 or TRBD2 (6 bases each). The sample was peripheral blood, taken on day 0 of AZD1222 vaccination. The CDR3 coding sequence is TGTGCCAGCAGCCCAAGGGGGGTTGGGGAGACCCAGTACTTC. This codes for CASSPRGVGETQYF.